This T cell receptor (beta chain) was recovered during a study of human T cells and chemical hapten exposure. About the study: Patients were mainly female, each with alopecia areata, totalis or universalis.

MiXCR, run by TCRdb on the RACE reads, gives a single entry per CDR3 protein. The repertoire holds over 65,000 distinct CDR3 sequences, roughly 11% seen once, with more than 1.5% in the top ten. Noted time point: patch test 2, 6 weeks after DPC sensitization. Sample treatment: therapeutic diphenylcyclopropenone sensitization with weekly scalp DPC. Patches went on only after blood had been drawn each time. As concerns this clonotype: What it recognizes is unknown.

Study observations and caveats: PT1 expanded TCR numbers rose with patch test score.

Germline values: CDR1 SGHTA, CDR2 FQGNSA. The V gene end was trimmed by 8 bases and the J gene end by 6 bases; junction bases not matched to a gene: 9. This CDR3 is 15 amino acids long. The chain joins TRBV7-2 to TRBJ2-1; 11 nucleotides match TRBD2. Material: whole blood, obtained in connection with sensitization to the hapten diphenylcyclopropenone (DPC). The TCR comes from a man between 18 and 29 years old with alopecia areata. Some clones in this sample may be carry-over from other donors' samples. CDR3 nucleotide sequence: TGTGCCAGCCAGAATAGCGGGGGGGCCCTCAATGAGCAGTTCTTC. This translates into CASQNSGGALNEQFF. The whole variable domain, remainder taken from reference TRBV7-2 and TRBJ2-1, is GAGVSQSPSNKVTEKGKDVELRCDPISGHTALYWYRQSLGQGLEFLIYFQGNSAPDKSGLPSDRFSAERTGGSVSTLTIQRTQQEDSAVYLCASQNSGGALNEQFFGPGTRLTVL.